One and the same sample provided the 27 T cell receptor beta chains below, sequenced in a study of blood T cell repertoires in COVID-19. Method: immunoSEQ multiplex PCR; TCRdb's copy keeps in-frame clones and lacks some. The table includes fewer than 200,000 clones, approximately 80% detected once. The sequenced sample was PBMCs or T cells enriched from blood (not recorded which). The origin of the receptors is a man over 45 who had recovered from COVID-19.

As to this clone: Other DNA sequences within the sample encode an identical CDR3. The chain is built from TRBV18 and TRBJ1-2; 8 nucleotides align to TRBD1. The CDR3 is 12 amino acids. Germline CDR1 is KGHSH and CDR2 is LQKENI. V shed 3 bases and J 6 bases; nucleotides not matched to a gene: 0. This chain's CDR3 is CASSPTGDGYTF. The CDR3, as DNA: TGTGCCAGCTCACCGACAGGGGATGGCTACACCTTC.

V usage is TRBV30 and J usage is TRBJ1-2; 7 bases align to TRBD1. CDR1 and CDR2 (germline): GTSNPN, SVGIG (reference sequence). The length of the CDR3 is 12 residues. V was clipped by 4 bases and J by 9 bases; unmatched bases: 8. In DNA form, the CDR3 reads TGTGCCTGGAAAGGGGGCCCAGGGCGCTACACCTTC. Amino acid sequence: CAWKGGPGRYTF.

The V and J genes are TRBV5-5 and TRBJ1-6, with D tentatively TRBD1 (5 bases). This CDR3 has 16 residues. The V end was cut by 3 bases, the J end by 6 bases, with 16 bases between. Germline CDR1 SGHKS, CDR2 YYEKEE (reference sequence). CDR3 residues: CASSSSRGGSNSPLHF. The CDR3 nucleotides are TGTGCCAGCAGCTCCTCCCGGGGGGGGAGTAATTCACCCCTCCACTTT.

The chain's CDR3 is CASSLVGESEQFF. The DNA for the CDR3 is TGCGCCAGCAGCTTGGTTGGTGAGAGTGAGCAGTTCTTC. The chain has TRBV5-1 and TRBJ2-1; D gene uncertain. Deletions cut 0 bases from V and 9 bases from J, with 10 bases between. The CDR3 contains 13 residues. Per germline, CDR1 SGHRS and CDR2 YFSETQ.

The genes are TRBV18 and TRBJ1-2; 7 positions match TRBD1. V trimming: 3 bases; J trimming: 2 bases; junction bases outside the gene matches: 3. The CDR3 has 14 residues. Per germline, CDR1 KGHSH and CDR2 LQKENI. In DNA, the CDR3 is TGTGCCAGCTCACCCGCCAGGGGGAACTATGGCTACACCTTC. Its protein is CASSPARGNYGYTF.

A single count supports this clone. The rearrangement links TRBV3-1 (or the pseudogene TRBV3-2) to TRBJ1-1; weak D call: TRBD1 (5 bases). CDR3 length: 15 amino acids. Trimming removed 3 bases at V and 1 base at J, with 12 bases between. Germline V gene lookup returns CDR1 LGHDT and CDR2 YNNKEL (reference sequence). Here the CDR3 reads CASSHPGHRNTEAFF. The CDR3 coding sequence is TGTGCCAGCAGCCATCCCGGACACCGGAACACTGAAGCTTTCTTT.

The chain employs TRBV7-3 and TRBJ1-5; D gene uncertain. The CDR3 runs to 13 residues. Trimming pared 5 bases from V and 2 bases from J, leaving 7 bases between. CDR1 and CDR2 from the germline V gene are SGHTA and FQGTGA. The CDR3 region has the DNA TGTGCCAGCAGCCTTTTCGGCAATCAGCCCCAGCATTTT. Its translation is CASSLFGNQPQHF.

The chain employs TRBV18 and TRBJ1-6; D gene uncertain. CDR1 is KGHSH, CDR2 LQKENI, per germline. The length of the CDR3 is 16 residues. V was cut by 2 bases and J by 0 bases, with 8 bases left in between. This CDR3 reads CASSPDLSSYNSPLHF. CDR3 DNA sequence: TGTGCCAGCTCACCAGATCTGAGCTCCTATAATTCACCCCTCCACTTT.

This clone is a singleton in its sample. V is TRBV27 and J is TRBJ2-1; D is perhaps TRBD2 (6 bases). Between the trimmed V and J ends, which lost 8 bases and 4 bases, there was a span of 21 bases. The germline gives CDR1 MNHEY, CDR2 SMNVEV (reference sequence). The CDR3 has 16 residues. CDR3 DNA sequence: TGTGCCAGCTGTTACGCGGGGCCAGACACTTACAATGAGCAGTTCTTC. This codes for CASCYAGPDTYNEQFF.

The chain couples TRBV20-1 to TRBJ1-2, with D maybe TRBD1 (5 bases). The CDR3 is made up of 13 amino acids. From germline, CDR1 is DFQATT and CDR2 SNEGSKA (reference sequence). Trimming left V 3 bases short and J 7 bases short, with 15 bases between. CDR3 sequence (DNA): TGCAGTGCTAGTGTTGCAGGGCGGGGTGGCTACACCTTC. Amino acids: CSASVAGRGGYTF.

The rearrangement uses TRBV11-2 and TRBJ2-7, with D possibly TRBD1 on 6 matching bases. V shed 3 bases and J shed 6 bases, with 18 bases lying between them. This CDR3 is built from 15 residues. Germline CDR1 SGHAT, CDR2 FQNNGV. CDR3 bases: TGTGCCAGCAGCTTCTTTTTTCGGGCAGGGGCCGAGCAGTACTTC. Its translation is CASSFFFRAGAEQYF. The variable domain in full, completed from reference TRBV11-2 and TRBJ2-7, reads EAGVAQSPRYKIIEKRQSVAFWCNPISGHATLYWYQQILGQGPKLLIQFQNNGVVDDSQLPKDRFSAERLKGVDSTLKIQPAKLEDSAVYLCASSFFFRAGAEQYFGPGTRLTVT.

The chain recombines TRBV2 with TRBJ1-6; D not resolved. Trimming stripped 8 bases from V and 5 bases from J, with 16 bases between. CDR1 is SNHLY and CDR2 is FYNNEI in the germline V gene. The CDR3 is made up of 15 amino acids. This CDR3 is CASLAVLVHNSPLHF. CDR3 nucleotide sequence: TGTGCCAGCTTAGCCGTTTTGGTCCATAATTCACCCCTCCACTTT.

This clone has only one observation. This chain uses TRBV30 with TRBJ1-2, with 9 nucleotides matching TRBD1. Germline CDR1 GTSNPN, CDR2 SVGIG (reference sequence). The junction had 0 bases not matched to a gene; V was cut back by 0 bases and J by 4 bases. The CDR3 runs to 13 residues. The CDR3 DNA reads as TGTGCCTGGAGTGTACAGGGGGCCTATGGCTACACCTTC. Translated, it gives CAWSVQGAYGYTF.

The chain links TRBV19 to TRBJ1-5; the D gene is possibly TRBD1 (5 bases). The CDR3 is made up of 15 amino acids. Trimming took off 1 base at V and 7 bases at J, with 14 bases between the two ends. Germline assignment: CDR1 LNHDA and CDR2 SQIVND (reference sequence). As DNA, the CDR3 is TGTGCCAGTAGTATAGTGGTTAGTGGGGCCCAGCCCCAGCATTTT. It specifies CASSIVVSGAQPQHF.

The chain uses TRBV4-3 and TRBJ2-3; 10 bases map to TRBD2. Losses at the gene ends were 2 bases for V and 4 bases for J; bases not matched to a gene: 6. Germline V gene data show CDR1 as LGHNA and CDR2 as YSLEER. CDR3 size: 16 residues. CDR3 protein: CASSQNSGGRADTQYF. The CDR3 DNA sequence: TGCGCCAGCAGCCAAAATAGCGGGGGGAGGGCAGATACGCAGTATTTT.

This clone was seen a few times. The chain recombines TRBV3-1 (or the pseudogene TRBV3-2) with TRBJ2-5, with a tentative D call TRBD1 (8 bases). V was clipped by 4 bases and J by 5 bases, with 14 bases between them. The CDR3 extends over 14 amino acids. Germline V gives CDR1 LGHDT, CDR2 YNNKEL (reference sequence). The CDR3 sequence: CASSLQGGVETQYF. CDR3 DNA: TGTGCCAGCAGCCTACAGGGGGGGGTGGAGACCCAGTACTTC.

The chain uses TRBV28 and TRBJ1-6, with D unresolved. The CDR3 runs 13 residues. CDR1 MDHEN and CDR2 SYDVKM come from the germline V gene. Trimming cost V 5 bases and J 9 bases, with 11 bases left between them. The CDR3 region is CASSPPPSSPLHF. CDR3 coding DNA: TGTGCCAGCAGTCCCCCCCCCAGTTCACCCCTCCACTTT.

The V call is TRBV15, the J call TRBJ1-4, with 9 bases lining up with TRBD1. Germline V CDR1 and CDR2: LNHNV, YYDKDF (reference sequence). V lost 5 bases to trimming and J lost 8 bases; unmatched junction nucleotides: 21. This CDR3 is built from 19 residues. The CDR3 DNA reads TGTGCCACCAGCGAAAACTTGAAATTTGGGACAGGGCAAAGAGAAAAACTGTTTTTT. It encodes CATSENLKFGTGQREKLFF. Using reference TRBV15 and TRBJ1-4 for the parts outside the CDR3, the full variable domain is DAMVIQNPRYQVTQFGKPVTLSCSQTLNHNVMYWYQQKSSQAPKLLFHYYDKDFNNEADTPDNFQSRRPNTSFCFLDIRSPGLGDTAMYLCATSENLKFGTGQREKLFFGSGTQLSVL.

The rearrangement links TRBV7-9 to TRBJ1-4; tentatively, D is TRBD1 (5 bases). Germline assignment: CDR1 SEHNR and CDR2 FQNEAQ (reference sequence). Trimming removed 4 bases from V and 0 bases from J, with 9 bases in between. The CDR3 consists of 15 residues. The CDR3 here is CASSWGGTTNEKLFF. As DNA, the CDR3 is TGTGCCAGCAGCTGGGGGGGTACAACTAATGAAAAACTGTTTTTT. Supplemented by reference TRBV7-9 and TRBJ1-4, the full variable domain reads DTGVSQNPRHKITKRGQNVTFRCDPISEHNRLYWYRQTLGQGPEFLTYFQNEAQLEKSRLLSDRFSAERPKGSFSTLEIQRTEQGDSAMYLCASSWGGTTNEKLFFGSGTQLSVL.

The chain uses TRBV5-6 and TRBJ2-3, with D possibly being TRBD2 (6 bases). Germline loops: CDR1 SGHDT, CDR2 YYEEEE. The CDR3 sequence is 14 residues long. V was clipped by 4 bases and J by 2 bases, with 11 bases between them. This chain's CDR3 is CASSPGTATDTQYF. In DNA, the CDR3 is TGTGCCAGCAGCCCCGGGACTGCCACAGATACGCAGTATTTT.

The chain employs TRBV25-1 and TRBJ1-2; 7 bases fit TRBD1. The CDR3 runs to 15 residues. Germline V gene sequence: CDR1 MGHDK, CDR2 SYGVNS. Trimming took 10 bases from V and 8 from J; bases not matched to a gene: 19. The CDR3 bases are TGTGCCACCTCACGGGAGGGGGCCACTGGTATGGGCTACACCTTC. The encoded protein is CATSREGATGMGYTF.

The chain is built from TRBV3-1 (or the pseudogene TRBV3-2) and TRBJ1-2, with a tentative D call TRBD1 (5 bases). This CDR3 has 12 residues. V was trimmed by 3 bases and J by 7 bases, leaving 9 bases between them. Per germline, CDR1 LGHDT and CDR2 YNNKEL (reference sequence). The CDR3 DNA reads TGTGCCAGCAGCCAGGGGACTCTTGGCTACACCTTC. This encodes CASSQGTLGYTF.

This clone was counted a single time. The V and J genes are TRBV19 and TRBJ2-2, with TRBD1 identical over 8 bases. Trimming at V came to 5 bases and at J to 4 bases, leaving 6 bases not matched to a gene. Germline V gives CDR1 LNHDA, CDR2 SQIVND (reference sequence). The CDR3 covers 15 residues. CDR3 region: CASSEHGQGTGELFF. DNA for the CDR3: TGTGCCAGTAGTGAACATGGACAGGGCACCGGGGAGCTGTTTTTT.

The chain uses TRBV12-3 or TRBV12-4 and TRBJ1-5; TRBD1 might be the D (5 bases). Trimming pared 8 bases from V and 9 bases from J, leaving 11 bases between. The CDR3 has 11 amino acids. The CDR3 DNA reads TGTGCCAGCGGCCGGGGGGGGCCCCAGCATTTT. Its translation: CASGRGGPQHF.

The rearrangement joins TRBV12-3 or TRBV12-4 to TRBJ1-2; D is undetermined. CDR3 length: 12 amino acids. V was cut by 5 bases and J by 3 bases, with 7 bases left in between. This CDR3 reads CASSPRDYGYTF. In nucleotides, the CDR3 is TGTGCCAGCAGTCCGCGGGACTATGGCTACACCTTC.

The gene calls are TRBV11-1 and TRBJ2-1, with D perhaps matching TRBD1 (6 bases). V lost 8 bases, J lost 6 bases, and 11 bases lay in between. Per the germline V gene, CDR1 is SGHAT and CDR2 is FQDESV (reference sequence). The CDR3 spans 12 residues. This CDR3 reads CASGGAVNEQFF. The DNA of the CDR3 is TGTGCCAGCGGGGGCGCAGTCAATGAGCAGTTCTTC.

The chain links TRBV29-1 to TRBJ2-7; 9 bases are shared with TRBD1. Germline CDR1 SQVTM, CDR2 ANQGSEA. The V gene end was trimmed by 4 bases and the J gene end by 9 bases; junction bases not matched to a gene: 7. This CDR3 comprises 12 residues. The CDR3, as DNA: TGCAGCGTTGTAACGGACAGGGGTCGGCAGTACTTC. Amino acid sequence: CSVVTDRGRQYF.